This is a list of T cell receptor beta chains from one sample in a study of blood T cell repertoires in COVID-19. TCRdb's copy holds only in-frame clones and misses some; the assay was immunoSEQ multiplex PCR. Among tens of thousands of clones listed, roughly 86% were seen once. The sample was PBMCs or T cells enriched from blood (not recorded which). All receptors derive from a woman aged 50 to 60 who had recovered from COVID-19. The CDR3 runs from the conserved cysteine through the conserved F or W. The order of the fields is D gene, V gene, clone size, J gene, CDR3 DNA, CDR3 protein. A D gene is named only where the DNA matches it firmly. The listing skips clone size in some rows; elsewhere it reads once, few, many or a size class.

D gene: TRBD2; V gene: TRBV10-2; clone size: once; J gene: TRBJ2-3; CDR3 DNA: TGCGCCAGCTCAAGACTAGCGGGAGACACAGATACGCAGTATTTT; CDR3 protein: CASSRLAGDTDTQYF
D gene: TRBD1; V gene: TRBV5-8; clone size: .; J gene: TRBJ1-5; CDR3 DNA: TGTGCCAGCAGCCCCGGGACAGGGGGGTTTCAGCCCCAGCATTTT; CDR3 protein: CASSPGTGGFQPQHF
D gene: .; V gene: TRBV18; clone size: .; J gene: TRBJ2-7; CDR3 DNA: TGTGCCAGCTCACCAGCTCAAGAGTACGAGCAGTACTTC; CDR3 protein: CASSPAQEYEQYF
D gene: .; V gene: TRBV2; clone size: .; J gene: TRBJ1-6; CDR3 DNA: TGTGCCAGCAACGAAAACAGGGTAGATAATTCACCCCTCCACTTT; CDR3 protein: CASNENRVDNSPLHF
D gene: .; V gene: TRBV5-1; clone size: .; J gene: TRBJ2-1; CDR3 DNA: TGCGCCAGCAGCTTGACAGGAGACTCCTACAATGAGCAGTTCTTC; CDR3 protein: CASSLTGDSYNEQFF
D gene: TRBD1; V gene: TRBV18; clone size: .; J gene: TRBJ1-4; CDR3 DNA: TGTGCCAGCTCATTCGGACAGGGGAATGAAAAACTGTTTTTT; CDR3 protein: CASSFGQGNEKLFF
D gene: TRBD1; V gene: TRBV5-6; clone size: once; J gene: TRBJ1-5; CDR3 DNA: TGTGCCAGCAGCTTGGGGGGACAGGGGGCCTTTCAGCCCCAGCATTTT; CDR3 protein: CASSLGGQGAFQPQHF
D gene: .; V gene: TRBV9; clone size: .; J gene: TRBJ1-5; CDR3 DNA: TGTGCCAGCAGCGCCGGGAGCAATCAGCCCCAGCATTTT; CDR3 protein: CASSAGSNQPQHF
D gene: .; V gene: TRBV27; clone size: .; J gene: TRBJ2-7; CDR3 DNA: TGTGCCAGCAGTCCTACGGGACACTCCGAGCAGTACTTC; CDR3 protein: CASSPTGHSEQYF
D gene: .; V gene: TRBV6-6; clone size: .; J gene: TRBJ2-3; CDR3 DNA: TGTGCCAGCAGTGGAGAGGGGGAAGATACGCAGTATTTT; CDR3 protein: CASSGEGEDTQYF
D gene: TRBD1; V gene: TRBV18; clone size: .; J gene: TRBJ1-6; CDR3 DNA: TGTGCCAGCTCACCACCAACAGGGGCAGGTTCACCCCTCCACTTT; CDR3 protein: CASSPPTGAGSPLHF
D gene: .; V gene: TRBV7-9; clone size: few; J gene: TRBJ2-1; CDR3 DNA: TGTGCCAGCAGCTTAGATCTCGACAATGAGCAGTTCTTC; CDR3 protein: CASSLDLDNEQFF
D gene: TRBD2; V gene: TRBV4-1; clone size: .; J gene: TRBJ2-1; CDR3 DNA: TGCGCCAGCAGCCAAGAAGGGACTAGGAATGAGCAGTTCTTC; CDR3 protein: CASSQEGTRNEQFF
D gene: .; V gene: TRBV21-1; clone size: once; J gene: TRBJ1-3; CDR3 DNA: TGTGCCAGCAGCAGTCCAGGCTCTGGAAACACCATATATTTT; CDR3 protein: CASSSPGSGNTIYF
D gene: .; V gene: TRBV30; clone size: .; J gene: TRBJ1-5; CDR3 DNA: TGTGCCTGGAGTGTACAGGGCGATCAGCCCCAGCATTTT; CDR3 protein: CAWSVQGDQPQHF
D gene: TRBD1; V gene: TRBV28; clone size: once; J gene: TRBJ1-2; CDR3 DNA: TGTGCCAGCAGCAATCCTTTTCGGGACAGCCCACGGGGGATCTATGGCTACACCTTC; CDR3 protein: CASSNPFRDSPRGIYGYTF
D gene: .; V gene: TRBV7-9; clone size: once; J gene: TRBJ1-2; CDR3 DNA: TGTGCCAGCAGCTCACAGGGAGATGGCTACACCTTC; CDR3 protein: CASSSQGDGYTF
D gene: .; V gene: TRBV7-9; clone size: .; J gene: TRBJ2-7; CDR3 DNA: TGTGCCAGCAGCTTAGAGCAGGCCCCAGGGGCTATCTCCTACGAGCAGTACTTC; CDR3 protein: CASSLEQAPGAISYEQYF
D gene: .; V gene: TRBV28; clone size: .; J gene: TRBJ2-7; CDR3 DNA: TGTGCCAGCAGGGTTAGGGGGAGGGGATCCTACGAGCAGTACTTC; CDR3 protein: CASRVRGRGSYEQYF
D gene: TRBD1; V gene: TRBV7-2; clone size: .; J gene: TRBJ1-2; CDR3 DNA: TGTGCCAGCAGCGCGACAGGGGTCGACTATGGCTACACCTTC; CDR3 protein: CASSATGVDYGYTF
D gene: .; V gene: TRBV27; clone size: .; J gene: TRBJ1-5; CDR3 DNA: TGTGCCAGCAGTTTTTCAGGCCGGCCCCAGCATTTT; CDR3 protein: CASSFSGRPQHF
D gene: TRBD1; V gene: TRBV6-5; clone size: .; J gene: TRBJ2-2; CDR3 DNA: TGTGCCAGCAGACCCGACAGGGCGAACACCGGGGAGCTGTTTTTT; CDR3 protein: CASRPDRANTGELFF
D gene: .; V gene: TRBV5-6; clone size: .; J gene: TRBJ1-2; CDR3 DNA: TGTGCCAGCAGCTTGAGGGCAGGGGATGGCTACACCTTC; CDR3 protein: CASSLRAGDGYTF
D gene: TRBD2; V gene: TRBV28; clone size: .; J gene: TRBJ2-2; CDR3 DNA: TGTGCCAGCAGCAAATCGGGACTAAGGAACACCGGGGAGCTGTTTTTT; CDR3 protein: CASSKSGLRNTGELFF
D gene: .; V gene: TRBV7-2; clone size: .; J gene: TRBJ2-6; CDR3 DNA: TGTGCCAGCAGCTTTGGACTGAACTCTGGGGCCAACGTCCTGACTTTC; CDR3 protein: CASSFGLNSGANVLTF
D gene: .; V gene: TRBV7-9; clone size: .; J gene: TRBJ2-7; CDR3 DNA: TGTGCCAGCAGCTCTAGGGGCAAGAGCTACTACGAGCAGTACTTC; CDR3 protein: CASSSRGKSYYEQYF
D gene: TRBD2; V gene: TRBV18; clone size: .; J gene: TRBJ2-5; CDR3 DNA: TGTGCCAGCTCACCGGGACTAGCGGAAGAGACCCAGTACTTC; CDR3 protein: CASSPGLAEETQYF
D gene: TRBD1; V gene: TRBV18; clone size: .; J gene: TRBJ2-1; CDR3 DNA: TGTGCCAGCTCACCGCCCCAACAGGGGATCACCTACAATGAGCAGTTCTTC; CDR3 protein: CASSPPQQGITYNEQFF
D gene: TRBD1; V gene: TRBV15; clone size: .; J gene: TRBJ2-2; CDR3 DNA: TGTGCCACCAGCAGACAGGGGGCTGAAACCGGGGAGCTGTTTTTT; CDR3 protein: CATSRQGAETGELFF
D gene: TRBD1; V gene: TRBV4-1; clone size: .; J gene: TRBJ1-6; CDR3 DNA: TGCGCCAGCAGCCTCGGACAGGCGGCTCGCTCACCCCTCCACTTT; CDR3 protein: CASSLGQAARSPLHF
D gene: TRBD2; V gene: TRBV5-1; clone size: .; J gene: TRBJ2-7; CDR3 DNA: TGCGCCAGCAGCTTGCAAGGGGCTAGCGGACCTCAAGGGCAGTACTTC; CDR3 protein: CASSLQGASGPQGQYF
D gene: .; V gene: TRBV6-5; clone size: .; J gene: TRBJ2-7; CDR3 DNA: TGTGCCAGCAGCCAGGGGCTCCGCTACGAGCAGTACTTC; CDR3 protein: CASSQGLRYEQYF
D gene: .; V gene: TRBV19; clone size: few; J gene: TRBJ1-1; CDR3 DNA: TGTGCCAGTAGTCCACTGGACAAGCCGAACACTGAAGCTTTCTTT; CDR3 protein: CASSPLDKPNTEAFF
D gene: TRBD2; V gene: TRBV5-5; clone size: .; J gene: TRBJ2-1; CDR3 DNA: TGTGCCAGCAGCTTGGCTAGCGGGAGCCTAAGCTCCTACAATGAGCAGTTCTTC; CDR3 protein: CASSLASGSLSSYNEQFF
D gene: .; V gene: TRBV19; clone size: .; J gene: TRBJ2-3; CDR3 DNA: TGTGCCAGCCGGACCGGGAGTGGCACAGATACGCAGTATTTT; CDR3 protein: CASRTGSGTDTQYF
D gene: TRBD1; V gene: TRBV6-5; clone size: few; J gene: TRBJ1-5; CDR3 DNA: TGTGCCAGCAGAGGACAGGGCCGTAGCAATCAGCCCCAGCATTTT; CDR3 protein: CASRGQGRSNQPQHF
D gene: TRBD2; V gene: TRBV6-6; clone size: .; J gene: TRBJ2-7; CDR3 DNA: TGTGCCAGCATGGGAGGGGCAGGCTACGAGCAGTACTTC; CDR3 protein: CASMGGAGYEQYF
D gene: TRBD1; V gene: TRBV7-8; clone size: .; J gene: TRBJ2-7; CDR3 DNA: TGTGCCAGCAGCTCAAGGGACAGGGTTGGAGAGCAGTACTTC; CDR3 protein: CASSSRDRVGEQYF
D gene: .; V gene: TRBV10-1; clone size: few; J gene: TRBJ1-1; CDR3 DNA: TGCGCCAGCAGTGTCGCAGGGGTGGGCACTGAAGCTTTCTTT; CDR3 protein: CASSVAGVGTEAFF
D gene: TRBD2; V gene: TRBV18; clone size: .; J gene: TRBJ2-7; CDR3 DNA: TGTGCCAGCTCACCTCGAGGGGAGGGCCCATCCAGCGAGCAGTACTTC; CDR3 protein: CASSPRGEGPSSEQYF
D gene: .; V gene: TRBV18; clone size: once; J gene: TRBJ2-2; CDR3 DNA: TGTGCCAGCTCACTTACACAGGGGAACACCGGGGAGCTGTTTTTT; CDR3 protein: CASSLTQGNTGELFF
D gene: TRBD1; V gene: TRBV28; clone size: .; J gene: TRBJ1-1; CDR3 DNA: TGTGCCAGCAGTGCGGCGAAACAGGGGAAGAACACTGAAGCTTTCTTT; CDR3 protein: CASSAAKQGKNTEAFF